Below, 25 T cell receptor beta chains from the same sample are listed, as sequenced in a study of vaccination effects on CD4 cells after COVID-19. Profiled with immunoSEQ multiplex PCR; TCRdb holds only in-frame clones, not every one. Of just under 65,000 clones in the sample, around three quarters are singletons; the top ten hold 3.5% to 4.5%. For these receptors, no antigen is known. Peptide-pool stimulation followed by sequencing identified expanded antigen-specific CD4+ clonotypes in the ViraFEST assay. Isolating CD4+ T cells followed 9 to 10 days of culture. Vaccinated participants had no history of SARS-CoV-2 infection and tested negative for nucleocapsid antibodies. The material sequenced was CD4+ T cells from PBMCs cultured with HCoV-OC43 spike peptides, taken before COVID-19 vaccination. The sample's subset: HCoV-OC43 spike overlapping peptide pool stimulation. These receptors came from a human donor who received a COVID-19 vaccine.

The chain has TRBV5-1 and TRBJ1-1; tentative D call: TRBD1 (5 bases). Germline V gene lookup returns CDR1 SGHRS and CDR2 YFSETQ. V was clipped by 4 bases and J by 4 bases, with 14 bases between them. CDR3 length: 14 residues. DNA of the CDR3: TGCGCCAGCAGCCTGGGACTCAGAGGCACTGAAGCTTTCTTT. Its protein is CASSLGLRGTEAFF. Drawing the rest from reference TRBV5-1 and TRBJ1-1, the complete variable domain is KAGVTQTPRYLIKTRGQQVTLSCSPISGHRSVSWYQQTPGQGLQFLFEYFSETQRNKGNFPGRFSGRQFSNSRSEMNVSTLELGDSALYLCASSLGLRGTEAFFGQGTRLTVV.

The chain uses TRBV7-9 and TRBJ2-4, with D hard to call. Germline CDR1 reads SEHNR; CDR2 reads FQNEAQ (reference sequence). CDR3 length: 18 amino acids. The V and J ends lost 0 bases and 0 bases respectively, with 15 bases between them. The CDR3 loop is CASSLADRQVGAKNIQYF. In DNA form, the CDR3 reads TGTGCCAGCAGCTTAGCGGACCGTCAAGTTGGAGCCAAAAACATTCAGTACTTC.

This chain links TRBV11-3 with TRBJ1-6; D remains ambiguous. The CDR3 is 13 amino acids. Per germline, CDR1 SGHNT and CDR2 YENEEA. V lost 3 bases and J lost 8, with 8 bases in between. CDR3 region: CASSFLSDSPLHF. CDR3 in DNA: TGTGCCAGCAGCTTCCTCTCAGATTCACCCCTCCACTTT.

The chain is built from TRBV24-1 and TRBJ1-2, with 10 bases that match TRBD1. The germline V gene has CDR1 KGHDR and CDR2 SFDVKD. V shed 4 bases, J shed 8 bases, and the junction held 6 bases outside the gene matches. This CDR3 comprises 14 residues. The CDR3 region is CATSDPGTGEGYTF. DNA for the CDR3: TGTGCCACCAGTGACCCCGGGACAGGGGAGGGCTACACCTTC.

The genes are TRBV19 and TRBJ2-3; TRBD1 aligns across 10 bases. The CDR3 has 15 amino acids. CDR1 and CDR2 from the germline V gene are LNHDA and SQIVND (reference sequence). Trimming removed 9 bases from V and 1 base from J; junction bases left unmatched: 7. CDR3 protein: CASRDRGRGTDTQYF. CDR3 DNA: TGTGCCAGCCGTGACAGGGGGCGAGGCACAGATACGCAGTATTTT.

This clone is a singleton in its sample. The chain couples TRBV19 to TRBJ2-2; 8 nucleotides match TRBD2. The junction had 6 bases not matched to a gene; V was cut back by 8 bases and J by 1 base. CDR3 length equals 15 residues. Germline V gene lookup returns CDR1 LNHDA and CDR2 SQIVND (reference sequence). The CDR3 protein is CASRVAGQNTGELFF. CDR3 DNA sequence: TGTGCCAGTCGGGTAGCGGGGCAGAACACCGGGGAGCTGTTTTTT.

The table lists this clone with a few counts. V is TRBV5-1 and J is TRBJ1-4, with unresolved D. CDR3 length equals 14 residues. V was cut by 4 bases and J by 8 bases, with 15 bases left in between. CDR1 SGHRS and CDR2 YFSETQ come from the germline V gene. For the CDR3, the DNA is TGCGCCAGCAGCGCGACCACCGGGAACGAAAAACTGTTTTTT. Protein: CASSATTGNEKLFF.

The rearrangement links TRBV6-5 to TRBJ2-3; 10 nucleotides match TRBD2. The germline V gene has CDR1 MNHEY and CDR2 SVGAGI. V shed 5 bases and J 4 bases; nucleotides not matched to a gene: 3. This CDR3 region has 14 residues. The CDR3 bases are TGTGCCAGCAGTCGAGGACTAGCGGCAGATACGCAGTATTTT. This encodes CASSRGLAADTQYF.

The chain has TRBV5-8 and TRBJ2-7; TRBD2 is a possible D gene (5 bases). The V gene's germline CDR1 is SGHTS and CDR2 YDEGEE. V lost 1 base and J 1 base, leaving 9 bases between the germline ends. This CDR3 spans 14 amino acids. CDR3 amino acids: CASSLLPGSYEQYV. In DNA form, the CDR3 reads TGTGCCAGCAGCTTGCTCCCGGGGTCCTACGAGCAGTACGTC.

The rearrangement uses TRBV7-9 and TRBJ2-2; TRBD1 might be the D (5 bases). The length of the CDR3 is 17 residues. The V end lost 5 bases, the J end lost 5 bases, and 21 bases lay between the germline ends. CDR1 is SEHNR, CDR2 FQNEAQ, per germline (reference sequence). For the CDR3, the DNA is TGTGCCAGCAGCCGAACCCCAGGGCGGCTGGGGACCGGGGAGCTGTTTTTT. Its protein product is CASSRTPGRLGTGELFF.

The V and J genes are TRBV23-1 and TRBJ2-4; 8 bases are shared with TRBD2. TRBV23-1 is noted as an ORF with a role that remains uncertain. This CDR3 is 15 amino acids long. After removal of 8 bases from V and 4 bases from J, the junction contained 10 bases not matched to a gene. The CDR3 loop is CASSRGGPEKNIQYF. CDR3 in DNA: TGCGCCAGCTCCCGCGGGGGGCCGGAGAAAAACATTCAGTACTTC.

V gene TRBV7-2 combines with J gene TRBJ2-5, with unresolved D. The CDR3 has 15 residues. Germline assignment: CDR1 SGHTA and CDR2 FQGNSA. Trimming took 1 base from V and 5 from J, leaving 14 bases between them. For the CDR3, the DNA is TGTGCCAGCAGCTTAGGGTTGGCGGATCACGAGACCCAGTACTTC. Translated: CASSLGLADHETQYF.

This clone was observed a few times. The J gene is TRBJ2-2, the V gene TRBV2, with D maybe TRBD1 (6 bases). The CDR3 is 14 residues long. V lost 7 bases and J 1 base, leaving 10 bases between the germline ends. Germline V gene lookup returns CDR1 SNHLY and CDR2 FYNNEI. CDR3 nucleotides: TGTGCCAGCACTAGGACAGAGAACACCGGGGAGCTGTTTTTT. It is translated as CASTRTENTGELFF.

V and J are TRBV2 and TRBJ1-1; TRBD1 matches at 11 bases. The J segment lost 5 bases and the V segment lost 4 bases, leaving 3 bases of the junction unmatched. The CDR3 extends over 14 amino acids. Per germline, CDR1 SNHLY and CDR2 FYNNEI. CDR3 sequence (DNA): TGTGCCAGCAGTGGGACAGGGGGCCGAACTGAAGCTTTCTTT. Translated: CASSGTGGRTEAFF.

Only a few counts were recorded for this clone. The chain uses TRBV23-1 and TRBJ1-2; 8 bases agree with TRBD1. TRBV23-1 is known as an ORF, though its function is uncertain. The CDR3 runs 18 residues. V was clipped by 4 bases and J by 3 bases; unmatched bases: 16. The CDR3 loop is CASSPSEDRDYSHYGYTF. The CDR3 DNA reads TGCGCCAGCAGTCCCTCCGAGGACAGGGATTACTCCCACTATGGCTACACCTTC.

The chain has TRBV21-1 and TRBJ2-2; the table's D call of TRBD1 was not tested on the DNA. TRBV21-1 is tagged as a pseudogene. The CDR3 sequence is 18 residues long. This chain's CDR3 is CASRTLPGQGPPTGELFF. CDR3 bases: TGTGCCAGCAGAACCCTACCGGGACAGGGGCCCCCCACCGGGGAGCTGTTTTTT.

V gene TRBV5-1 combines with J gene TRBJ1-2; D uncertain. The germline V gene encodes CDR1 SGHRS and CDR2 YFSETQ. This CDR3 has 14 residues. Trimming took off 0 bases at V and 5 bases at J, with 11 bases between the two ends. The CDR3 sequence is CASSLEPGRYGYTF. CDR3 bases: TGCGCCAGCAGCTTGGAACCGGGCCGGTATGGCTACACCTTC.

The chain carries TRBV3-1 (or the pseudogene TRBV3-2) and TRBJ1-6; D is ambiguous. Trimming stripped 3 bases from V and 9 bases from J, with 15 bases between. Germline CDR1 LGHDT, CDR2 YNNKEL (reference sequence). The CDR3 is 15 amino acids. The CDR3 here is CASSQANGVGSPLHF. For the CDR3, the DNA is TGTGCCAGCAGCCAGGCAAATGGGGTTGGTTCACCCCTCCACTTT.

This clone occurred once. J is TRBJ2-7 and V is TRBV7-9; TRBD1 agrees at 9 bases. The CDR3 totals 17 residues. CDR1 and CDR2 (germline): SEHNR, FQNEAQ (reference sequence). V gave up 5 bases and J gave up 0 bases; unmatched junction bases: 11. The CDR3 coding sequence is TGTGCCAGCAGCCAATCGGACAGGGGTCGGAGCTCCTACGAGCAGTACGTC. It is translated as CASSQSDRGRSSYEQYV.

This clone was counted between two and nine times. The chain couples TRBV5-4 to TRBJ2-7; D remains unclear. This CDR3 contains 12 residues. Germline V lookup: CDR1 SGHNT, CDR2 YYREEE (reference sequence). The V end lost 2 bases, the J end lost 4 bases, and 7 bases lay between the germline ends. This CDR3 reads CASSLDGYEQYV. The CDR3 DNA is TGTGCCAGCAGCTTAGACGGGTACGAGCAGTACGTC.

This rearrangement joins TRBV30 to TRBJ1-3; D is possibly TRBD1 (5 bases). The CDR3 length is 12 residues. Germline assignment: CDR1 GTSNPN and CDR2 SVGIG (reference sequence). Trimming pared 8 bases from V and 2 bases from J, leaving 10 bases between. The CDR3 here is CAGHRPGNTIYF. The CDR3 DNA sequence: TGTGCCGGACACAGGCCTGGAAACACCATATATTTT.

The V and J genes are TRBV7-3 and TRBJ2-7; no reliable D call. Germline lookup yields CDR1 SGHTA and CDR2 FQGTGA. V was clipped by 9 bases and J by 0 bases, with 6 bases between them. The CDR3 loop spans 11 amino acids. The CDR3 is CARESSYEQYV. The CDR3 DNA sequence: TGTGCCAGAGAGAGCTCCTACGAGCAGTACGTC.

The CDR3 protein is CASSYKGGNTEAFF. The CDR3 DNA is TGTGCCAGCAGTTACAAGGGCGGGAACACTGAAGCTTTCTTT. The chain recombines TRBV6-5 with TRBJ1-1; D gene unclear. Germline V lookup: CDR1 MNHEY, CDR2 SVGAGI. This CDR3 is 14 amino acids long. V shed 2 bases and J shed 1 base, with 8 bases lying between them.

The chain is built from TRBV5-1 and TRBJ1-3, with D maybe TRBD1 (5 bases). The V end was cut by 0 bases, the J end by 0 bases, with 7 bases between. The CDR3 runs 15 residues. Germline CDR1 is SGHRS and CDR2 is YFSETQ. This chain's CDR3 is CASSLADISGNTIYF. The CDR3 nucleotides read TGCGCCAGCAGCTTGGCGGACATCTCTGGAAACACCATATATTTT.

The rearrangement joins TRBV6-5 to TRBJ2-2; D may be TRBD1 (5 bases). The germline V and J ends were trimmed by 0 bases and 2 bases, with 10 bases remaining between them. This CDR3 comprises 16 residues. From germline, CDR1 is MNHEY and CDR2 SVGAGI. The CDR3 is CASSYSLRANTGELFF. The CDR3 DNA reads TGTGCCAGCAGTTACTCTCTCAGGGCCAACACCGGGGAGCTGTTTTTT.